Described below is a single TCR beta chain sequence and its context. The ends were cut back, 7 bases at V and 8 bases at J, with 16 bases in the middle. The germline gives CDR1 SGHRS, CDR2 YFSETQ. The CDR3 length is 14 residues. The sample belongs to a study of blood T cell repertoires in COVID-19. Overall study context: From the United States, Italy and Spain came samples of acute and convalescent COVID-19.

Original handling: Estimation of nucleated cell counts relied on the amplification of reference gene primers. Profiling relied on immunoSEQ multiplex PCR, and the TCRdb table lists in-frame clones only, not all of them. The D gene and trimming were derived from the DNA, and the V and J assignments and clone size from that table. Of 55,000 to 65,000 clones in the sample, 70% to 90% were seen once. The source material was peripheral blood. The genes are TRBV5-1 and TRBJ1-6; tentatively, D is TRBD1 (5 bases). The source of this sequence is a woman aged 55 to 70 with active COVID-19. For the CDR3, the DNA is TGCGCCAGCGCGGGACTTTGGAGGGATTCACCCCTCCACTTT. Protein: CASAGLWRDSPLHF. Drawing the rest from reference TRBV5-1 and TRBJ1-6, the complete variable domain is KAGVTQTPRYLIKTRGQQVTLSCSPISGHRSVSWYQQTPGQGLQFLFEYFSETQRNKGNFPGRFSGRQFSNSRSEMNVSTLELGDSALYLCASAGLWRDSPLHFGNGTRLTVT.